Following are 23 T cell receptor beta chains from one sample sequenced in a study of blood T cells in healthy people across ages. A second 7 to 11 cycle PCR used barcoded and J-beta primers. MiXCR was run by TCRdb on the 5' RACE reads, yielding one entry per CDR3 protein. The profile shows 650,000 or so distinct CDR3 sequences, 52% of them singletons. Specimen: blood. These receptors all stem from a woman aged 80 or older in good health.

This clonotype was counted ten times or more. The V and J genes are TRBV5-1 and TRBJ2-3; no firm D call. Per the germline V gene, CDR1 is SGHRS and CDR2 is YFSETQ. The CDR3 consists of 17 residues. V was trimmed by 4 bases and J by 5 bases, leaving 23 bases between them. CDR3 protein: CASSLGSGRSSGDTQYF. CDR3 nucleotides: TGCGCCAGCAGCCTCGGATCCGGCCGGAGTTCGGGAGATACGCAGTATTTT.

This clonotype was detected a few times. The junction departs from germline at one end; a sequencing error may be responsible. The rearrangement uses TRBV5-1 and TRBJ1-6; D unclear. Germline V gives CDR1 SGHRS, CDR2 YFSETQ. The CDR3 is 15 amino acids. CDR3 sequence: CASSLDPAVSSPLHF. CDR3 nucleotides: TGTGCCAGCAGCTTAGATCCCGCCGTGAGCTCACCCCTCCACTTT. Full variable domain (rest looked up from reference TRBV5-1 and TRBJ1-6): KAGVTQTPRYLIKTRGQQVTLSCSPISGHRSVSWYQQTPGQGLQFLFEYFSETQRNKGNFPGRFSGRQFSNSRSEMNVSTLELGDSALYLCASSLDPAVSSPLHFGNGTRLTVT.

At least ten counts were recorded for this clonotype. The chain links TRBV2 to TRBJ2-5, with D uncertain. Germline-derived CDR1 and CDR2 are SNHLY and FYNNEI. There are 12 residues in the CDR3. V was trimmed by 7 bases and J by 1 base, leaving 7 bases between them. CDR3 coding DNA: TGTGCCAGCACCCAATTCCAAGAGACCCAGTACTTC. This encodes CASTQFQETQYF.

On this clonotype: Possible read error: a much larger clone is one base away. Since the CDR3 does not end with the conserved phenylalanine or tryptophan, this likely comes from a read error. The chain combines TRBV7-9 with TRBJ2-5; 11 bases align to TRBD2. CDR3 length: 18 residues. Trimming cost V 3 bases and J 2 bases; bases outside gene matches: 11. Looked up from germline, CDR1 is SEHNR and CDR2 is FQNEAQ (reference sequence). The CDR3 here is CASSFRTPGTSGQETQYV. For the CDR3, the DNA is TGTGCCAGCAGCTTTAGAACCCCCGGGACTAGCGGACAAGAGACCCAGTACGTC.

V gene TRBV4-1 combines with J gene TRBJ1-5, with no clear D. The CDR3 is 13 residues long. Germline V CDR1 and CDR2: MGHRA, YSYEKL. V shed 1 base and J shed 4 bases, with 5 bases lying between them. The CDR3 region has the DNA TGCGCCAGCAGCCAAGTCCCTAATCAGCCCCAGCATTTT. Its translation is CASSQVPNQPQHF.

Comment on this clonotype: The junction and the germline gene differ at one end; a read error may be behind it. This chain joins TRBV7-7 and TRBJ2-5; D may be TRBD1 or TRBD2 (5 bases each). The CDR3 spans 15 residues. Germline V CDR1 and CDR2: SSHAT, FNYEAQ (reference sequence). CDR3 sequence: CASSLDRGRQETQYF. Written as DNA, the CDR3 is TGTGCTAGCAGCTTAGATCGGGGCAGACAAGAGACCCAGTACTTC.

This clonotype was detected ten times or more. The chain links TRBV27 to TRBJ2-1; the D gene is possibly TRBD1 (6 bases). Trimming pared 5 bases from V and 6 bases from J, leaving 17 bases between. Germline-derived CDR1 and CDR2 are MNHEY and SMNVEV (reference sequence). The CDR3 sequence is 15 residues long. CDR3 bases: TGTGCCAGCAGTGTACAGGGTTTCCCACCCAATGAGCAGTTCTTC. Its translation is CASSVQGFPPNEQFF.

CDR3 sequence reads: CASRVFSNQPQHF. DNA of the CDR3: TGTGCCAGCAGGGTCTTTAGCAATCAGCCCCAGCATTTT. The rearrangement joins TRBV28 to TRBJ1-5; no firm D call. Germline loops: CDR1 MDHEN, CDR2 SYDVKM. Trimming shortened V by 6 bases and J by 0 bases, and 6 bases separated the two germline ends. The CDR3 spans 13 residues.

This sequence joins TRBV28 and TRBJ2-7, with 9 bases matching TRBD1. The CDR3 totals 15 residues. Unmatched junction bases numbered 7, after V lost 6 bases and J lost 1 base. The germline V gene has CDR1 MDHEN and CDR2 SYDVKM. The CDR3 DNA follows: TGTGCCAGCAGCGCGTTGGGACAGGGATCCTACGAGCAGTACTTC. This gives the protein CASSALGQGSYEQYF.

This clonotype appeared many times. The CDR3 DNA is TGTGCCAGCAGCTCCTGGACGGACAATTACAATGAGCAGTTCTTC. Protein product: CASSSWTDNYNEQFF. V and J are TRBV5-6 and TRBJ2-1, with D possibly TRBD1 on 5 matching bases. V gave up 3 bases and J gave up 4 bases, with 14 bases separating them. Germline CDR1 is SGHDT and CDR2 is YYEEEE. The length of the CDR3 is 15 residues. Full variable domain (outside the CDR3, taken from reference TRBV5-6 and TRBJ2-1): DAGVTQSPTHLIKTRGQQVTLRCSPKSGHDTVSWYQQALGQGPQFIFQYYEEEERQRGNFPDRFSGHQFPNYSSELNVNALLLGDSALYLCASSSWTDNYNEQFFGPGTRLTVL.

This clonotype occurred a few times. The chain has TRBV7-2 and TRBJ2-5; D might be TRBD1 (5 bases). The CDR3 is made up of 15 amino acids. CDR1 SGHTA and CDR2 FQGNSA come from the germline V gene. V lost 5 bases and J lost 0, with 13 bases in between. The CDR3 loop reads CASSPVRGNQETQYF. CDR3 in DNA: TGTGCCAGCAGCCCAGTTAGGGGCAACCAAGAGACCCAGTACTTC.

This clonotype was seen many times. The V call is TRBV7-9, the J call TRBJ2-5; no clear D. V was shortened by 0 bases and J by 0 bases, with 11 bases between the two germline ends. The CDR3 runs to 16 residues. From germline, CDR1 is SEHNR and CDR2 FQNEAQ (reference sequence). The CDR3 protein is CASSLAYGVYQETQYF. The CDR3 nucleotides read TGTGCCAGCAGCTTAGCTTATGGCGTGTACCAAGAGACCCAGTACTTC.

This clonotype came up a few times. This may come from a read error, since a much larger clone is one base off. The CDR3 region is CASSFGAGTYEQYF. CDR3 DNA sequence: TGTGCCAGCAGTTTCGGGGCAGGGACCTACGAGCAGTACTTC. This sequence joins TRBV12-3 or TRBV12-4 and TRBJ2-5, with D possibly being TRBD1 or TRBD2 (5 bases each). The J call may be incorrect, as the DNA end agrees better with TRBJ2-7. This CDR3 is built from 14 residues.

This clonotype has more than one count but fewer than ten. V usage is TRBV2 and J usage is TRBJ2-5; D possibly corresponds to TRBD2 (5 bases). The CDR3 is 13 residues long. CDR1 is SNHLY, CDR2 FYNNEI, per germline. The germline V and J ends were trimmed by 6 bases and 5 bases, with 13 bases remaining between them. The CDR3 reads CASSPRGYETQYF. For the CDR3, the DNA is TGTGCCAGCAGCCCAAGAGGGTACGAGACCCAGTACTTC.

This clonotype was picked up many times. CDR3 in DNA: TGTGCCAGCAGTTACGAAGGACAGATGGGAGAGTACGAGCAGTACTTC. This gives the protein CASSYEGQMGEYEQYF. The rearrangement links TRBV6-6 to TRBJ2-7; D may be TRBD1 (6 bases). The CDR3 runs to 16 residues. CDR1 is MNHNY, CDR2 SVGAGI, per germline (reference sequence). Trimming cost V 2 bases and J 4 bases, with 18 bases left between them.

J is TRBJ1-6 and V is TRBV25-1; TRBD1 might be the D (6 bases). Germline V lookup: CDR1 MGHDK, CDR2 SYGVNS. The CDR3 loop spans 18 amino acids. V was trimmed by 2 bases and J by 10 bases, leaving 24 bases between them. The CDR3 bases are TGTGCCAGCAGTGAACCTCCCGGGACACCAAGCCGGGGCTCACCCCTCCACTTT. Translated, it gives CASSEPPGTPSRGSPLHF.

The V gene is TRBV27, the J gene TRBJ1-6; tentative D call: TRBD1 (5 bases). With 9 bases removed from V and 9 bases from J, the gap between germline ends came to 15 bases. Germline CDR1 reads MNHEY; CDR2 reads SMNVEV (reference sequence). The CDR3 contains 13 residues. CDR3 in amino acids: CASGQALASPLHF. CDR3 DNA sequence: TGTGCCAGTGGACAAGCCTTAGCTTCACCCCTCCACTTT.

Worth noting for this clonotype: A much larger clonotype is one base distant, so this may be a read error. This chain connects TRBV3-1 to TRBJ2-7; 12 nucleotides line up with TRBD2. Germline-derived CDR1 and CDR2 are LGHDT and YNNKEL (reference sequence). CDR3 length equals 15 residues. Trimming cost V 3 bases and J 7 bases; bases outside gene matches: 7. CDR3 coding DNA: TGTGCCAGCAGCCACCTAGCGGGGGGGTACAATGAGCAGTACTTC. Translation: CASSHLAGGYNEQYF.

V usage is TRBV7-6 and J usage is TRBJ2-3, with D tentatively TRBD1 (6 bases). This CDR3 is built from 14 residues. V shed 5 bases and J shed 1 base, with 10 bases lying between them. CDR1 and CDR2 from the germline V gene are SGHVS and FNYEAQ. The CDR3 region is CASSLWTGTDTQYF. The CDR3 DNA is TGTGCCAGCAGCCTATGGACAGGCACAGATACGCAGTATTTT.

This clonotype was observed once. CDR3 loop: CASLREGSEKLFF. In DNA, the CDR3 is TGTGCCAGCTTAAGGGAGGGCAGTGAAAAACTGTTTTTT. The chain employs TRBV6-6 and TRBJ1-4; D remains ambiguous. The CDR3 extends over 13 amino acids. The V and J ends lost 8 bases and 7 bases respectively, with 14 bases between them. In germline, CDR1 is MNHNY, CDR2 SVGAGI (reference sequence).

The chain recombines TRBV7-9 with TRBJ2-1, with a possible D match to TRBD1 (5 bases). Germline CDR1 and CDR2: SEHNR and FQNEAQ (reference sequence). Trimming cost V 5 bases and J 12 bases, with 11 bases left between them. The CDR3 spans 11 residues. CDR3 in amino acids: CASSPDIAQFF. The DNA for the CDR3 is TGTGCCAGCAGCCCGGACATCGCGCAGTTCTTC.

As regards this clonotype: An end of the junction does not agree with germline; a read error may underlie this. This rearrangement joins TRBV5-1 to TRBJ1-5; TRBD1 matches at 8 bases. CDR1 and CDR2 from the germline V gene are SGHRS and YFSETQ. The CDR3 spans 14 residues. The CDR3: CASSFSGGEQLQHF. In DNA form, the CDR3 reads TGCGCCAGCAGCTTTTCAGGGGGCGAGCAGCTCCAGCATTTT.

A few counts support this clonotype. The V and J genes are TRBV20-1 and TRBJ2-5; D is uncertain. CDR1 and CDR2 from the germline V gene are DFQATT and SNEGSKA (reference sequence). V gave up 3 bases and J gave up 6 bases, with 17 bases separating them. The CDR3 loop spans 14 amino acids. The CDR3 protein is CSASESAGTKTQYF. DNA for the CDR3: TGCAGTGCTAGTGAGTCGGCAGGCACCAAGACCCAGTACTTC.